This T cell receptor beta chain stems from a study of CD8 T cells in ankylosing spondylitis. The study's findings and limits: A TCR beta motif of eight highly homologous variants appeared characteristic of ankylosing spondylitis blood. In ankylosing spondylitis patients, matched synovial fluid reportedly showed significant enrichment of disease-linked clones. Relatively rare in peripheral blood, disease-linked clones were also CD8+.

With respect to this clonotype: Its antigen is not known.

V shed 1 base and J shed 9 bases, with 10 bases lying between them. This CDR3 has 13 residues. Germline values: CDR1 LGHDT, CDR2 YNNKEL (reference sequence). Making use of molecular barcodes, quantitative 5'-RACE generated TCR beta libraries. TCRdb recomputed calls from the 5' RACE reads with MiXCR, one row per CDR3 protein. The sample has approximately 340,000 distinct CDR3 sequences, approximately 14% seen once. Sequencing was carried out using blood, either unsorted or a sorted T cell fraction (not recorded which). The TCR comes from a male donor with ankylosing spondylitis or in good health (not recorded which). The V and J genes are TRBV3-1 and TRBJ2-1; no reliable D call. Written as DNA, the CDR3 is TGTGCCAGCAGCCAAGGAAGTAGCAGTGAGCAGTTCTTC. Encoded protein: CASSQGSSSEQFF.